This T cell receptor (beta chain) was recorded in a study of blood T cells in healthy people across ages. The donors, aged roughly 6 to 95, were healthy Caucasians from Russia. Turning to this clonotype: What it recognizes is unknown.

Trimming took off 4 bases at V and 1 base at J, with 17 bases between the two ends. CDR3 length: 18 residues. In germline, CDR1 is LGHNA, CDR2 YSLEER. Together with a sample-barcoded 5' primer, a J-beta primer mix was included in a second PCR lasting about 7 to 12 cycles. Tagging of each cDNA molecule was performed by a template-switch adaptor with 12 random nucleotides. TCRdb recomputed calls from the 5' RACE reads with MiXCR, one row per CDR3 protein. In the table there are roughly 2 million distinct CDR3 sequences, around half of which are singletons. Overall study results and limits: Observed TCR beta diversity per million T cells went down as age went up. This fall followed a roughly linear course with age. Without sorted subsets, naive and antigen-experienced compartments could not be conclusively compared.

The TCR originated in a woman aged 40 to 55 in good health. The sample was blood. The V and J genes are TRBV4-3 and TRBJ2-6, with D possibly matching TRBD1 (5 bases). This chain's CDR3 is CASSPQGQGLSGANVLTF. CDR3 bases: TGCGCCAGCAGCCCTCAGGGCCAGGGCCTATCTGGGGCCAACGTCCTGACTTTC.